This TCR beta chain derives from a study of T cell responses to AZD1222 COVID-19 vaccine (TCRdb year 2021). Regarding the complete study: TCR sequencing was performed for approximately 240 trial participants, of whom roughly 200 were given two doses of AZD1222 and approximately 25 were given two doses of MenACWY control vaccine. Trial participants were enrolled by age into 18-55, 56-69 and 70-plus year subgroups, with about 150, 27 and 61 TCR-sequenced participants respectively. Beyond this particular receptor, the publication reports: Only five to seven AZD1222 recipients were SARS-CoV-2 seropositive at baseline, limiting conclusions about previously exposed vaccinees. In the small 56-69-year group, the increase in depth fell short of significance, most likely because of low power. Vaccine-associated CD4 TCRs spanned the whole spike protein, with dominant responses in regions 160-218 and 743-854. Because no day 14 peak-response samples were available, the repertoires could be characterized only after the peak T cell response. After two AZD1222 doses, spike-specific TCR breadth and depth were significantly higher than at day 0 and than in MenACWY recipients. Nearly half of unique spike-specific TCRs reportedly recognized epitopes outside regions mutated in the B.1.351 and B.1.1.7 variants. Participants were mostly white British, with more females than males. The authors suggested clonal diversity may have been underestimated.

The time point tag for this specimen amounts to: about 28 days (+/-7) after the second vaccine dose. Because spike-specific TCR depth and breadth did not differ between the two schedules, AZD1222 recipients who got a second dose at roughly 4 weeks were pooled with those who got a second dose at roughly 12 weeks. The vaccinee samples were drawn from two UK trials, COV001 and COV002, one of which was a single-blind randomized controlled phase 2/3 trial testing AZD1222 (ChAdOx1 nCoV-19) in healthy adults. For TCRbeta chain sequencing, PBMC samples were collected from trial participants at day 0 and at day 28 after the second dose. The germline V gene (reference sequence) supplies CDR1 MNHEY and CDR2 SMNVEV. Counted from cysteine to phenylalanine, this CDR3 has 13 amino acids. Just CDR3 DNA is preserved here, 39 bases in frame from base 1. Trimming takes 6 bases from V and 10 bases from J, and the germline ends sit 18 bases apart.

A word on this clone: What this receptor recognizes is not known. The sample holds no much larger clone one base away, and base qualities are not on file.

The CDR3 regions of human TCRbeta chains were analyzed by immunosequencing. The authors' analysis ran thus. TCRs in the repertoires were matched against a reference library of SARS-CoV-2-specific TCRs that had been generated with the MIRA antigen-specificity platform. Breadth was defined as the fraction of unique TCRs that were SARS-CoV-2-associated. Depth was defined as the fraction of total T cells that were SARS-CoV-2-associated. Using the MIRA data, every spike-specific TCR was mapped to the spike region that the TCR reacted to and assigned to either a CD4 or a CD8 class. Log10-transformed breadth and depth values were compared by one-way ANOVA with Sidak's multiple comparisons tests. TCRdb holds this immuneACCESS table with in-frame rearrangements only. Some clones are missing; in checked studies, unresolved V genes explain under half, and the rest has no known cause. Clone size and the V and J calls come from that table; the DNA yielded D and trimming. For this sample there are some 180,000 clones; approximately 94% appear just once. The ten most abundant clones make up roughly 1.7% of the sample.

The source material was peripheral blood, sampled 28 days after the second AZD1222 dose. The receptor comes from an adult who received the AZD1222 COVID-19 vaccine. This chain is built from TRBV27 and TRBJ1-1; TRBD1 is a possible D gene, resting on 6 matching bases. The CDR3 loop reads CASRQTGSVLAFF. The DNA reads TGTGCCAGCAGACAAACAGGGAGTGTCTTAGCTTTCTTT.